This T cell receptor (beta chain) was sequenced in a study of resident and recirculating memory T cells in vitiligo. The CDR3 sequence is 17 residues long. Trimming shortened V by 1 base and J by 0 bases, and 10 bases separated the two germline ends. Per germline, CDR1 LNHDA and CDR2 SQIVND (reference sequence). Data came from immunoSEQ multiplex PCR; TCRdb stores just in-frame clones and leaves some out. Of about 76,000 clones detected, around 92% appear once; the ten largest clones hold approximately 4.7%. The genes are TRBV19 and TRBJ2-6, with D perhaps matching TRBD2 (6 bases). This sequence originates from a male donor with vitiligo. Source material: blood. The CDR3, as DNA: TGTGCCAGTAGTATAGGTAGCGGTCGCTCTGGGGCCAACGTCCTGACTTTC. Protein sequence: CASSIGSGRSGANVLTF.